This TCR beta chain was retrieved from a study of blood T cell repertoires in COVID-19 (TCRdb year 2020). With regard to the full study: Collaborator samples came from the United States, Italy and Spain and covered acute and convalescent phases of COVID-19. Where available, HLA class I and class II types were obtained from metadata supplied by the sample provider rather than from assay-based typing. A freely available public database, intended as a resource for researchers studying the immune response to SARS-CoV-2, is where the repertoires were released. The dataset comprised deeply sampled blood TCRbeta repertoires from subjects exposed to, actively infected with, or recovered from COVID-19. The material from the prospective study consisted of cDNA or gDNA derived from T cells, B-cell-depleted T cells, or PBMCs. Samples were obtained from the ongoing ImmuneRACE study (first 160 participants) and from over a thousand subjects provided by 6 global collaborators. Sample metadata almost always included a de-identified subject ID, COVID-19 status, age in years and sex. Broad study findings and their caveats: The quantity of clinical and demographic metadata differed by source and by participant and was supplied without curation.

Whole blood was collected in K2EDTA tubes by collaborating institutions according to the institutions' own protocols. For TCRbeta analysis, collaborators shipped samples in one of three forms: frozen whole blood, isolated PBMCs, or DNA extracted from either of those sample types. As concerns this clone: It lacks a known antigen. Base quality data are lacking; no much larger clone is found one base away.

V ends up 4 bases short and J 7 bases short, with an unmatched junction base count of 8. CDR1 and CDR2, per the germline V gene, are KGHDR and SFDVKD. Counted from cysteine to phenylalanine, this CDR3 has 15 amino acids. Of all the DNA, just the CDR3 is kept, 45 bases in frame from base 1. TCRbeta CDR3 regions were amplified from genomic DNA using the immunoSEQ Assay, a bias-controlled multiplex PCR. For the original study's pipeline: The number of nucleated cells in each sample was estimated by amplification of reference gene primers within the assay. To quantify the absolute abundance of each unique TCRbeta CDR3 rearrangement, sequence reads were collapsed and filtered. Productive Simpson clonality was computed per sample as the square root of Simpson's diversity index over productive rearrangements. TCRdb holds this immuneACCESS table with in-frame rearrangements only. Some clones are missing; in checked studies, unresolved V genes explain under half, and the rest has no known cause. Clone size and V and J calls were adopted from that table, with D and trimming inferred from the DNA. A total of 200,000 or so clones appear in this sample, 75% to 85% of them only once. Jointly, the top ten make up 13% of the sample.

Recombination joined TRBV24-1 with TRBJ1-5, with 8 middle bases fitting TRBD1. What was sequenced was peripheral blood. This TCR was recovered from a human donor in a cohort sampled during active COVID-19. The DNA sequence is TGTGCCACCAGTGACCCCGGACAGGGCGGGCAGCCCCAGCATTTT. It translates as CATSDPGQGGQPQHF.